The rows below give T cell receptor beta chains drawn from one sample of a study of T-cell memory formation after mild COVID-19. From the 5' RACE reads, TCRdb called clonotypes with MiXCR, one entry per CDR3 protein. The sample has 450,000 to 650,000 distinct CDR3 sequences, roughly 18% seen once. Material: PBMCs or a T cell subset sorted from them (not recorded which). The receptors here all came from an adult woman who had mild COVID-19 (a few samples of this study predate the infection). Cell type and time point are not known. Both conserved end residues are part of each CDR3. Fields, in order: D gene, J gene, V gene, clone size, CDR3 DNA, CDR3 protein. A D gene is named only where the DNA matches it firmly. Clone size is stated in some rows and not others, as once, few, many or a class when expanded.

D: TRBD1; J: TRBJ2-5; V: TRBV4-1; size: few; DNA: TGCGCCAGCAGCAGACAGGGGGCTGAGGAGACCCAGTACTTC; CDR3: CASSRQGAEETQYF
D: .; J: TRBJ2-5; V: TRBV7-2; size: .; DNA: TGTGCCAGCAGCTTAGAGGGGGGGACCCGCGGGACCCAGTACTTC; CDR3: CASSLEGGTRGTQYF
D: .; J: TRBJ2-7; V: TRBV6-5; size: few; DNA: TGTGCCAGCAGCCCCCGGGGCCCTCTCCTGGACGAGCAGTACTTC; CDR3: CASSPRGPLLDEQYF
D: .; J: TRBJ2-1; V: TRBV7-9; size: many; DNA: TGTGCCAGCAGCTTAGTGAGGGGCTCCTACAATGAGCAGTTCTTC; CDR3: CASSLVRGSYNEQFF
D: .; J: TRBJ1-1; V: TRBV5-1; size: few; DNA: TGCGCCAGCAGCTTGGAGAGGGGCCTGACGAACACTGAAGCTTTCTTT; CDR3: CASSLERGLTNTEAFF
D: .; J: TRBJ2-7; V: TRBV5-1; size: few; DNA: TGCGCCAGCAGCTTGGACCAATTACTAGGCTACGAGCAGTACTTC; CDR3: CASSLDQLLGYEQYF
D: .; J: TRBJ2-1; V: TRBV7-2; size: many; DNA: TGTGCCAGCAGCTCGCCCCCTAACGGGCAGTTCTTC; CDR3: CASSSPPNGQFF
D: .; J: TRBJ1-1; V: TRBV5-6; size: few; DNA: TGTGCCAGCAGCTTGGGATTATGGGCGGTTGAAGCTTTCTTT; CDR3: CASSLGLWAVEAFF
D: .; J: TRBJ2-1; V: TRBV5-4; size: .; DNA: TGTGCCAGCAGCTTGGGAAAATGGGTGCGAATACAGAATGAGCAGTTCTTC; CDR3: CASSLGKWVRIQNEQFF
D: TRBD1; J: TRBJ2-3; V: TRBV29-1; size: few; DNA: TGCAGCGCTGAGGGGGCTCCGGGCACAGATACGCAGTATTTT; CDR3: CSAEGAPGTDTQYF
D: .; J: TRBJ2-5; V: TRBV24-1; size: few; DNA: TGTGCCACCAGTGACGGCGGTGTAGAGACCCAGTACTTC; CDR3: CATSDGGVETQYF
D: TRBD2; J: TRBJ2-3; V: TRBV6-1; size: .; DNA: TGTGCCAGCAGTGAACTGGGAGCCGGGACTAGCGGGACAGATACGCAGTATTTT; CDR3: CASSELGAGTSGTDTQYF
D: .; J: TRBJ2-7; V: TRBV18; size: .; DNA: TGTGCCAGCTCCCCGGGACCGGTCGGCAACTCCTACGAGCAGTACTTC; CDR3: CASSPGPVGNSYEQYF
D: TRBD2; J: TRBJ2-1; V: TRBV30; size: .; DNA: TGTGCCTCTGGCGGGAGTAGGTCGAGCTCCTACAATGAGCAGTTCTTC; CDR3: CASGGSRSSSYNEQFF
D: .; J: TRBJ1-5; V: TRBV7-9; size: many; DNA: TGTGCCAGCAGTTTAGCCCTCAATCAGCCCCAGCATTTT; CDR3: CASSLALNQPQHF
D: .; J: TRBJ2-7; V: TRBV2; size: .; DNA: TGTGCCAGCAGTGGGCAGATCCACGAGCAGTACTTC; CDR3: CASSGQIHEQYF
D: .; J: TRBJ1-2; V: TRBV12-3/TRBV12-4; size: .; DNA: TGTGCCAGCAGTTCCACAGGGAAGAACAGTGGCTACACCTTC; CDR3: CASSSTGKNSGYTF
D: .; J: TRBJ2-2; V: TRBV7-9; size: .; DNA: TGTGCCGGAGGGAGCGCGAACACCGGGGAGCTGTTTTTT; CDR3: CAGGSANTGELFF
D: .; J: TRBJ2-2; V: TRBV24-1; size: .; DNA: TGTGCCACTGCGGACAGGAGGGGCGGGGAGCTGTTTTTT; CDR3: CATADRRGGELFF
D: TRBD1; J: TRBJ2-1; V: TRBV12-3/TRBV12-4; size: many; DNA: TGTGCCAGCAGTTTAGCCCAGGGGGCAACCTACAATGAGCAGTTCTTC; CDR3: CASSLAQGATYNEQFF
D: .; J: TRBJ1-2; V: TRBV20-1; size: .; DNA: TGCAGTGCTAGAGAAGGGCTAAACTATGGCTACACCTTC; CDR3: CSAREGLNYGYTF
D: TRBD2; J: TRBJ2-3; V: TRBV6-2/TRBV6-3; size: .; DNA: TGTGCCAGCAGCTACCCAGGGAAGACTAGCGGGAGACCAGATACGCAGTATTTT; CDR3: CASSYPGKTSGRPDTQYF
D: TRBD2; J: TRBJ2-1; V: TRBV7-2; size: .; DNA: TGTGCCAGCAGCTTTGCTAGCGGGGGGACCTACAATGAGCAGTTCTTC; CDR3: CASSFASGGTYNEQFF
D: .; J: TRBJ2-2; V: TRBV29-1; size: many; DNA: TGCAGCGTTGAACGGGACACGAACACCGGGGAGCTGTTTTTT; CDR3: CSVERDTNTGELFF
D: .; J: TRBJ1-2; V: TRBV30; size: .; DNA: TGTGCCTGGGAGCGGGGTTTACCCTATGGCTACACCTTC; CDR3: CAWERGLPYGYTF
D: .; J: TRBJ2-1; V: TRBV11-3; size: many; DNA: TGTGCCAGCAGCACAGGGTTTCGGACAGACAATGAGCAGTTCTTC; CDR3: CASSTGFRTDNEQFF
D: .; J: TRBJ1-1; V: TRBV11-3; size: .; DNA: TGTGCCAGCAGCGCCCCTGCGGAGGGGGGCACTGAAGCTTTCTTT; CDR3: CASSAPAEGGTEAFF
D: .; J: TRBJ2-1; V: TRBV7-9; size: .; DNA: TGTGCCAGCAGCTCAAGCGTCGGTGATGAGCAGTTCTTC; CDR3: CASSSSVGDEQFF